The 10 T cell receptor beta chains below all came from one sample that was sequenced in a study of lymphopenia after photon versus proton radiotherapy. The data were produced by immunoSEQ multiplex PCR, yet TCRdb's version contains in-frame clones alone and is incomplete. This table holds fewer than 40,000 clones, around 94% found once. The source was peripheral blood, collected from a patient treated with photon-based radiotherapy. These TCRs come from a woman aged 50 to 60 with cholangiocarcinoma.

The chain has TRBV5-1 and TRBJ2-5; D unresolved. Trimming cost V 3 bases and J 4 bases, with 13 bases left between them. In germline, CDR1 is SGHRS, CDR2 YFSETQ. The CDR3 loop spans 14 amino acids. CDR3: CASSSLDPRETQYF. The CDR3 bases are TGCGCCAGCAGCTCCCTTGACCCGCGAGAGACCCAGTACTTC. The complete variable domain, with remaining parts taken from reference TRBV5-1 and TRBJ2-5, reads KAGVTQTPRYLIKTRGQQVTLSCSPISGHRSVSWYQQTPGQGLQFLFEYFSETQRNKGNFPGRFSGRQFSNSRSEMNVSTLELGDSALYLCASSSLDPRETQYFGPGTRLLVL.

V and J are TRBV18 and TRBJ2-7, with TRBD1 matching over 9 bases. Germline CDR1 and CDR2: KGHSH and LQKENI. Trimming took 6 bases from V and 2 from J; bases not matched to a gene: 14. The CDR3 runs 17 residues. The CDR3 coding sequence is TGTGCCAGCTCGCCGTTGCCGGGACAGGGATCAACCTACGAGCAGTACTTC. Translated, it gives CASSPLPGQGSTYEQYF. Variable domain in full (rest from reference TRBV18 and TRBJ2-7): NAGVMQNPRHLVRRRGQEARLRCSPMKGHSHVYWYRQLPEEGLKFMVYLQKENIIDESGMPKERFSAEFPKEGPSILRIQQVVRGDSAAYFCASSPLPGQGSTYEQYFGPGTRLTVT.

This clone was found once. This chain connects TRBV6-6 to TRBJ1-2, with TRBD1 identical over 8 bases. Germline lookup yields CDR1 MNHNY and CDR2 SVGAGI (reference sequence). V dropped 6 bases and J dropped 2; count of bases not matched to a gene: 11. The CDR3 has 16 amino acids. The CDR3 DNA follows: TGTGCCAGCAGAAACCCCGTACAGGGGGTCAACTATGGCTACACCTTC. Amino acids: CASRNPVQGVNYGYTF.

J is TRBJ2-4 and V is TRBV21-1. TRBV21-1 is an annotated pseudogene. The CDR3 runs 13 residues. The CDR3 here is CATPGSAKNIQYF. CDR3 DNA sequence: TGTGCTACCCCGGGCAGTGCCAAAAACATTCAGTACTTC.

Regarding this clone: The junction differs from germline at one of its ends, possibly a read error. The chain employs TRBV7-7 and TRBJ2-5; no reliable D call. Germline V gives CDR1 SSHAT, CDR2 FNYEAQ (reference sequence). The CDR3 is 13 amino acids. The CDR3 DNA reads TGTGCTAGCAGCTTAAGTGAGTCGGAGACCCAGTACTTC. Protein sequence: CASSLSESETQYF.

This rearrangement joins TRBV15 to TRBJ1-5; 8 nucleotides match TRBD1. Germline assignment: CDR1 LNHNV and CDR2 YYDKDF (reference sequence). V shed 6 bases, J shed 7 bases, and the junction held 8 bases outside the gene matches. CDR3 length: 14 amino acids. The CDR3 DNA reads as TGTGCCACCAGAGGCAGGGGGCTCGGACAGCCCCAGCATTTT. Translation: CATRGRGLGQPQHF.

This chain uses TRBV7-8 with TRBJ1-2; D might be TRBD1 (5 bases). Germline-derived CDR1 and CDR2 are SGHVS and FQNEAQ. Deletions cut 4 bases from V and 5 bases from J, with 20 bases between. This CDR3 is built from 16 residues. CDR3 residues: CASSSAAPGLRYGYTF. CDR3 bases: TGTGCCAGCAGCTCGGCGGCGCCAGGGTTGAGATATGGCTACACCTTC.

The CDR3 DNA is TGTGCCAGCAGCTCAGCCTCTGGAAACACCATATATTTT. It yields the protein CASSSASGNTIYF. The chain combines TRBV7-2 with TRBJ1-3; no definite D call. This CDR3 contains 13 residues. The V end was cut by 4 bases, the J end by 0 bases, with 4 bases between. Germline CDR1 and CDR2: SGHTA and FQGNSA. Full variable domain (missing parts from reference TRBV7-2 and TRBJ1-3): GAGVSQSPSNKVTEKGKDVELRCDPISGHTALYWYRQSLGQGLEFLIYFQGNSAPDKSGLPSDRFSAERTGGSVSTLTIQRTQQEDSAVYLCASSSASGNTIYFGEGSWLTVV.

This clone was observed a single time. The V call is TRBV4-3, the J call TRBJ1-1, with TRBD1 matching over 7 bases. CDR1 LGHNA and CDR2 YSLEER come from the germline V gene. This CDR3 is built from 19 residues. The V gene end was trimmed by 0 bases and the J gene end by 1 base; junction bases not matched to a gene: 14. CDR3 nucleotide sequence: TGCGCCAGCAGCCAAGAAAGTCGGAGAAAGGGGGCAAGGAACACTGAAGCTTTCTTT. This gives the protein CASSQESRRKGARNTEAFF.

The rearrangement joins TRBV28 to TRBJ1-3, with D possibly being TRBD1 (5 bases). The germline gives CDR1 MDHEN, CDR2 SYDVKM. Trimming removed 1 base from V and 1 base from J, with 11 bases in between. The CDR3 has 16 amino acids. The DNA of the CDR3 is TGTGCCAGCAGTTTATTGCAGGGCCTTTCTGGAAACACCATATATTTT. Translated, it gives CASSLLQGLSGNTIYF.